One and the same sample provided the 22 T cell receptor beta chains below, sequenced in a study of technical replicates of blood from a few donors. Here immunoSEQ multiplex PCR was the method, and the copy in TCRdb shows in-frame clones only, minus some. The sample contains about 75,000 clones, 97% of which appear only once. Sequenced material: T cells isolated from PBMCs. These receptors all stem from a human donor in good health.

The genes are TRBV30 and TRBJ2-7; 9 nucleotides match TRBD1. The CDR3 length is 14 residues. J gave up 1 base and V 3 bases, and 4 bases lay outside the gene matches. Germline values: CDR1 GTSNPN, CDR2 SVGIG (reference sequence). CDR3 in DNA: TGTGCCTGGAGCGGGGACAGGGTTTCCTACGAGCAGTACTTC. Its protein product is CAWSGDRVSYEQYF.

V gene TRBV28 combines with J gene TRBJ2-5; 9 bases agree with TRBD2. Germline values: CDR1 MDHEN, CDR2 SYDVKM. The CDR3 is 15 residues long. V lost 5 bases to trimming and J lost 0 bases; unmatched junction nucleotides: 4. In DNA, the CDR3 is TGTGCCAGCAGTCCGGGACTAGCAGACCAAGAGACCCAGTACTTC. It codes for CASSPGLADQETQYF.

This sequence joins TRBV5-4 and TRBJ1-1; TRBD1 might be the D (6 bases). The germline V and J ends were trimmed by 2 bases and 3 bases, with 8 bases remaining between them. Germline CDR1 and CDR2: SGHNT and YYREEE (reference sequence). This CDR3 contains 13 residues. The CDR3 loop reads CASSLHRDTEAFF. CDR3 in DNA: TGTGCCAGCAGCTTACACAGGGACACTGAAGCTTTCTTT.

The J gene is TRBJ2-7, the V gene TRBV7-9; TRBD1 matches 7 bases. The germline V gene has CDR1 SEHNR and CDR2 FQNEAQ (reference sequence). The CDR3 is 14 residues long. V lost 7 bases, J lost 5 bases, and 11 bases stayed unmatched. CDR3 DNA: TGTGCCAGCACCCTGACAGGGATTCTAAACGAGCAGTACTTC. Residues: CASTLTGILNEQYF. The full variable domain, in which reference TRBV7-9 and TRBJ2-7 provide the parts outside the CDR3, is DTGVSQNPRHKITKRGQNVTFRCDPISEHNRLYWYRQTLGQGPEFLTYFQNEAQLEKSRLLSDRFSAERPKGSFSTLEIQRTEQGDSAMYLCASTLTGILNEQYFGPGTRLTVT.

The rearrangement uses TRBV27 and TRBJ1-5; TRBD1 is a possible D gene (5 bases). Germline loops: CDR1 MNHEY, CDR2 SMNVEV (reference sequence). The CDR3 runs 16 residues. Trimming cost V 2 bases and J 0 bases, with 11 bases left between them. In DNA form, the CDR3 reads TGTGCCAGCAGTTTAGGGGCAGGCTATAGCAATCAGCCCCAGCATTTT. Translated: CASSLGAGYSNQPQHF.

The chain couples TRBV7-9 to TRBJ2-3; a weak D match, TRBD2 (5 bases). Trimming removed 0 bases from V and 7 bases from J, with 5 bases in between. This CDR3 has 12 amino acids. The germline V gene has CDR1 SEHNR and CDR2 FQNEAQ (reference sequence). CDR3 DNA sequence: TGTGCCAGCAGCTTAGCGGACTATACGCAGTATTTT. Its protein is CASSLADYTQYF.

The V gene is TRBV5-1, the J gene TRBJ2-5; no reliable D call. The CDR3 has 14 residues. Germline V CDR1 and CDR2: SGHRS, YFSETQ. V shed 0 bases and J shed 2 bases, with 8 bases lying between them. The CDR3 DNA reads TGCGCCAGCAGCTTGGAACCACTACAAGAGACCCAGTACTTC. The encoded protein is CASSLEPLQETQYF.

V gene TRBV7-3 combines with J gene TRBJ2-1; 12 bases match TRBD2. The CDR3 contains 16 residues. V dropped 5 bases and J dropped 6; count of bases not matched to a gene: 8. Germline V gene lookup returns CDR1 SGHTA and CDR2 FQGTGA. The CDR3 coding sequence is TGTGCCAGCAGCCGGACTCTAGCGGGGGGGGCCAATGAGCAGTTCTTC. Its protein is CASSRTLAGGANEQFF.

J is TRBJ2-2 and V is TRBV2, with TRBD1 as a possible D gene (6 bases). The CDR3 length is 16 residues. The V gene lost 9 bases and the J gene lost 1 base, with 18 bases spanning the gap. Germline V lookup: CDR1 SNHLY, CDR2 FYNNEI. CDR3 protein: CASLGTQGQNTGELFF. The DNA for the CDR3 is TGTGCCAGTTTAGGGACACAGGGACAGAACACCGGGGAGCTGTTTTTT.

The gene calls are TRBV28 and TRBJ2-4; D perhaps matches TRBD2 (5 bases). CDR1 is MDHEN, CDR2 SYDVKM, per germline. V lost 5 bases and J 1 base, leaving 12 bases between the germline ends. There are 15 residues in the CDR3. DNA of the CDR3: TGTGCCAGCAGTGTGGCGGGTGGGGCCAAAAACATTCAGTACTTC. Translated: CASSVAGGAKNIQYF.

The chain uses TRBV11-3 and TRBJ2-7; TRBD2 aligns across 10 bases. Per germline, CDR1 SGHNT and CDR2 YENEEA. The CDR3 length is 15 residues. The junction had 10 bases not matched to a gene; V was cut back by 5 bases and J by 6 bases. The CDR3 loop reads CASSAIAGGWSEQYF. The CDR3 DNA is TGTGCCAGCAGCGCCATAGCGGGAGGTTGGTCCGAGCAGTACTTC.

The chain joins TRBV5-1 to TRBJ2-7, with 10 bases lining up with TRBD1. The CDR3 contains 17 residues. J was trimmed by 4 bases and V by 2 bases; bases with no gene match: 12. CDR1 SGHRS and CDR2 YFSETQ come from the germline V gene. This CDR3 is CASSLTPRTGGDYEQYF. Written as DNA, the CDR3 is TGCGCCAGCAGCTTAACCCCCAGGACAGGGGGAGATTACGAGCAGTACTTC.

The V call is TRBV28, the J call TRBJ2-3; 7 bases match TRBD2. This CDR3 has 13 amino acids. Trimming at V came to 10 bases and at J to 1 base, leaving 5 bases not matched to a gene. Germline V gene sequence: CDR1 MDHEN, CDR2 SYDVKM. The CDR3 region has the DNA TGTGCCATGGGTACTAGCGGCACAGATACGCAGTATTTT. Translating it yields CAMGTSGTDTQYF.

This clone was observed a single time. The chain couples TRBV7-9 to TRBJ2-7, with D possibly being TRBD2 (5 bases). CDR1 is SEHNR and CDR2 is FQNEAQ in the germline V gene (reference sequence). Trimming took off 4 bases at V and 1 base at J, with 11 bases between the two ends. The CDR3 covers 14 residues. Written as DNA, the CDR3 is TGTGCCAGCAGCTCGACGGGGAGTTCCTACGAGCAGTACTTC. It specifies CASSSTGSSYEQYF.

This clone was found a few times. The chain's CDR3 is CSWGGMNTEAFF. DNA for the CDR3: TGCAGCTGGGGAGGGATGAACACTGAAGCTTTCTTT. V gene TRBV29-1 combines with J gene TRBJ1-1, with D uncertain. V dropped 8 bases and J dropped 0 bases, with 10 bases sitting between them. CDR3 length equals 12 residues. Germline assignment: CDR1 SQVTM and CDR2 ANQGSEA.

The chain employs TRBV19 and TRBJ2-1; 8 nucleotides line up with TRBD1. Looked up from germline, CDR1 is LNHDA and CDR2 is SQIVND (reference sequence). J lost 0 bases, V lost 5 bases, and 3 bases had no gene match. CDR3 length: 15 residues. The CDR3 reads CASSVTGGSYNEQFF. For the CDR3, the DNA is TGTGCCAGTAGTGTCACAGGGGGCTCCTACAATGAGCAGTTCTTC.

This clone was picked up one time. V and J are TRBV5-1 and TRBJ1-2; TRBD1 matches 9 bases. Per germline, CDR1 SGHRS and CDR2 YFSETQ. This CDR3 is built from 13 residues. V was pared by 3 bases and J by 8 bases, with 5 bases of the junction left unmatched. CDR3 amino acids: CASSSTGGGGYTF. CDR3 sequence (DNA): TGCGCCAGCAGCTCAACAGGGGGCGGCGGCTACACCTTC.

This sequence joins TRBV6-5 and TRBJ2-7; a possible D gene is TRBD1 (6 bases). The germline V gene encodes CDR1 MNHEY and CDR2 SVGAGI. Trimming took 4 bases from V and 7 from J, leaving 14 bases between them. The CDR3 contains 13 residues. The CDR3 nucleotides read TGTGCCAGCAGTTCAGGGGAAGTATGGGAGCAGTACTTC. Translated: CASSSGEVWEQYF.

This clone appeared once. This chain uses TRBV4-1 with TRBJ2-2; tentative D call: TRBD1 (5 bases). The CDR3 totals 18 residues. Germline V gene data show CDR1 as MGHRA and CDR2 as YSYEKL. V was cut by 0 bases and J by 0 bases, with 14 bases left in between. Here the CDR3 reads CASSQDGADLANTGELFF. CDR3 nucleotide sequence: TGCGCCAGCAGCCAAGATGGGGCAGACTTAGCGAACACCGGGGAGCTGTTTTTT.

The genes are TRBV28 and TRBJ2-7; unclear D gene. The V gene lost 3 bases and the J gene lost 1 base, with 13 bases spanning the gap. Per the germline V gene, CDR1 is MDHEN and CDR2 is SYDVKM. This CDR3 has 15 residues. CDR3 DNA: TGTGCCAGCAGTTTCCCAGTATCGGAGTCCTACGAGCAGTACTTC. This codes for CASSFPVSESYEQYF.

V and J are TRBV7-2 and TRBJ2-7; D is undetermined. The CDR3 covers 13 residues. V lost 2 bases and J 0 bases, leaving 5 bases between the germline ends. Per the germline V gene, CDR1 is SGHTA and CDR2 is FQGNSA. The CDR3 DNA is TGTGCCAGCAGCTTACCTAGCTCCTACGAGCAGTACTTC. It encodes CASSLPSSYEQYF.

The chain uses TRBV5-1 and TRBJ2-1; the match to TRBD1 covers 7 bases. CDR3 length equals 14 residues. Per the germline V gene, CDR1 is SGHRS and CDR2 is YFSETQ. Trimming removed 1 base from V and 9 bases from J; junction bases left unmatched: 7. The CDR3 protein is CASSLTTGEGEQFF. For the CDR3, the DNA is TGCGCCAGCAGCTTGACCACAGGGGAAGGTGAGCAGTTCTTC.